This T cell receptor beta chain stems from a study of control samples from healthy donors and cancer patients. Germline V gene sequence: CDR1 MGHDK, CDR2 SYGVNS. The CDR3 runs 18 residues. J lost 0 bases, V lost 7 bases, and 10 bases had no gene match. Data came from immunoSEQ multiplex PCR; TCRdb stores just in-frame clones and leaves some out. The table lists around 77,000 clones, 85% to 95% of them singletons. The sequence derives from a woman aged 55-69 years in good health. Sequencing was done on a sample of blood. V gene TRBV25-1 combines with J gene TRBJ2-1, with 12 bases fitting TRBD2. The CDR3 nucleotides are TGTGCCAGCAAGGGCCGGACTAGCGGGACGAGCTCCTACAATGAGCAGTTCTTC. This translates into CASKGRTSGTSSYNEQFF.